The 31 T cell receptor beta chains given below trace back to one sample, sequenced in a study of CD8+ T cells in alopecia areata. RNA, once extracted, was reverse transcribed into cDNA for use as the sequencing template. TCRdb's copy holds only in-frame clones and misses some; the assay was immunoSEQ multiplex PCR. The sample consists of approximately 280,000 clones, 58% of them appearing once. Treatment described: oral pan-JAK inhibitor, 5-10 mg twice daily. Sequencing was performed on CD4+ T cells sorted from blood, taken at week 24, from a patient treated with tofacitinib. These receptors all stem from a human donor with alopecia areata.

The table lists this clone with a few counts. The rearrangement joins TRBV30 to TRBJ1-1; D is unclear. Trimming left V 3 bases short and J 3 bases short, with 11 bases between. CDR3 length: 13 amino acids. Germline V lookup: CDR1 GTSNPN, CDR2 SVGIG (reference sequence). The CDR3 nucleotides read TGTGCCTGGAGATTCTCCGGGGACACTGAAGCTTTCTTT. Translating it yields CAWRFSGDTEAFF.

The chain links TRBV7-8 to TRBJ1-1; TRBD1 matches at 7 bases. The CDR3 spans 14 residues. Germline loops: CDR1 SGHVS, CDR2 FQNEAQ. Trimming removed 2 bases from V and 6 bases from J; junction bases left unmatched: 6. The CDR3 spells CASSLKGASSEAFF. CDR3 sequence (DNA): TGTGCCAGCAGCTTAAAGGGGGCGTCGTCTGAAGCTTTCTTT.

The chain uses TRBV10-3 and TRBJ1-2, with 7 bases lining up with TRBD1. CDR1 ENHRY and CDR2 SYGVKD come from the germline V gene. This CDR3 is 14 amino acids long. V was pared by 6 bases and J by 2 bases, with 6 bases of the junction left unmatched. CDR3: CAISSTGSNYGYTF. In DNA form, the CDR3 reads TGTGCCATCAGCTCGACAGGGTCAAACTATGGCTACACCTTC.

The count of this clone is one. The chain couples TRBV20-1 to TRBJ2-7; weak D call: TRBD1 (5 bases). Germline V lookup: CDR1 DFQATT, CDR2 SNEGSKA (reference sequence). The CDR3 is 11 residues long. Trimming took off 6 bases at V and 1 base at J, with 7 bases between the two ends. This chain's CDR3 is CSARTSYEQYF. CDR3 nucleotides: TGCAGTGCCCGGACATCCTACGAGCAGTACTTC.

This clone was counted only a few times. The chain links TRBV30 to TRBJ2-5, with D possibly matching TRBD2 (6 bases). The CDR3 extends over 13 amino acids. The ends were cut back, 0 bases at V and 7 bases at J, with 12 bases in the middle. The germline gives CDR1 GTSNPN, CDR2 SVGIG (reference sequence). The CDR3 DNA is TGTGCCTGGAGTGTTGAGCGGGTTGGGACCCAGTACTTC. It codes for CAWSVERVGTQYF.

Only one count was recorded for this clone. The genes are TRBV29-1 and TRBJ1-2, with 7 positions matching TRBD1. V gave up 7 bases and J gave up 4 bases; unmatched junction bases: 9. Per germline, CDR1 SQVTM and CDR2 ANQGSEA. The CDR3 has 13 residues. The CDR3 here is CSGLDRASYGYTF. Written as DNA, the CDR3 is TGCAGCGGATTAGACAGGGCTAGCTATGGCTACACCTTC. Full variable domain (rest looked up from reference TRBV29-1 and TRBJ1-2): SAVISQKPSRDICQRGTSLTIQCQVDSQVTMMFWYRQQPGQSLTLIATANQGSEATYESGFVIDKFPISRPNLTFSTLTVSNMSPEDSSIYLCSGLDRASYGYTFGSGTRLTVV.

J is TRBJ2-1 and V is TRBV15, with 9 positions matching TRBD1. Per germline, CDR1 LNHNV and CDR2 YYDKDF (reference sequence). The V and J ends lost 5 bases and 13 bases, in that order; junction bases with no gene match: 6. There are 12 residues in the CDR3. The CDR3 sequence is CATSPGQGSQFF. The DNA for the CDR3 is TGTGCCACCAGCCCGGGACAGGGAAGCCAGTTCTTC.

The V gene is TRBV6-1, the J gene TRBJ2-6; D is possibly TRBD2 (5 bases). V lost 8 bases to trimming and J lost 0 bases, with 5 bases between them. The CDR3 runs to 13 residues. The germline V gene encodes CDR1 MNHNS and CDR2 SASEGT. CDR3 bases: TGTGCCAGCGGGAGCTCTGGGGCCAACGTCCTGACTTTC. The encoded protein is CASGSSGANVLTF.

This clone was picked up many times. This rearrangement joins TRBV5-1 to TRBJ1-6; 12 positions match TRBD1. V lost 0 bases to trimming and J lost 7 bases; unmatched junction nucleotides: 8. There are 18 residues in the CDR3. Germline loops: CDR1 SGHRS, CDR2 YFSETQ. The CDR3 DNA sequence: TGCGCCAGCAGCTTGGCGGGACAGGGGGCGACGGTGAATTCACCCCTCCACTTT. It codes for CASSLAGQGATVNSPLHF.

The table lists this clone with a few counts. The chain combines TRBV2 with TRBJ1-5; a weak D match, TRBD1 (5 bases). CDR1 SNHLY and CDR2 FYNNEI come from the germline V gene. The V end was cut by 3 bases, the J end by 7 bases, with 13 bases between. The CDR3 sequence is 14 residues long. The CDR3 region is CASSDAGRGQPQHF. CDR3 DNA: TGTGCCAGCAGTGATGCCGGACGGGGCCAGCCCCAGCATTTT.

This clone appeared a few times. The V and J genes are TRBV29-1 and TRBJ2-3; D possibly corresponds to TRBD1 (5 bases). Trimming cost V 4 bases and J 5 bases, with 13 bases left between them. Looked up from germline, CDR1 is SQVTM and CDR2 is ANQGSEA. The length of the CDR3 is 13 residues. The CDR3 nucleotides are TGCAGCGTTGGCAGGGCGATGGGAGATACGCAGTATTTT. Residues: CSVGRAMGDTQYF.

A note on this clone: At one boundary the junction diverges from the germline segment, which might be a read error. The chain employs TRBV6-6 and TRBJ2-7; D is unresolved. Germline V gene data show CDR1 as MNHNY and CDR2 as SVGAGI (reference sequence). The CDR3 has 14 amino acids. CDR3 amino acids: CASSYPTPSYERYF. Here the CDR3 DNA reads TGTGCCAGCAGTTACCCTACACCGAGCTACGAGCGGTACTTC.

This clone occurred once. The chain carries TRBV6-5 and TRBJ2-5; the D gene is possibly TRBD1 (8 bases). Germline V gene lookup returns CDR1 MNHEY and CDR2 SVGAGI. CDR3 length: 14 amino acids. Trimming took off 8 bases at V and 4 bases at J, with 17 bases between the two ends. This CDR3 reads CASYDRGGGETQYF. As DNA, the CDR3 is TGTGCCAGCTATGACAGGGGAGGGGGAGAGACCCAGTACTTC.

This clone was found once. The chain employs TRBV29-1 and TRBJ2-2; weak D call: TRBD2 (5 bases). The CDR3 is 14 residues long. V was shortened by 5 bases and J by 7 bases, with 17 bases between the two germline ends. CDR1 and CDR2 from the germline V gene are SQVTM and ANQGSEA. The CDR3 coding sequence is TGCAGCGTTTTCACGAGGGTCGATGGCGGGGAGCTGTTTTTT. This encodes CSVFTRVDGGELFF.

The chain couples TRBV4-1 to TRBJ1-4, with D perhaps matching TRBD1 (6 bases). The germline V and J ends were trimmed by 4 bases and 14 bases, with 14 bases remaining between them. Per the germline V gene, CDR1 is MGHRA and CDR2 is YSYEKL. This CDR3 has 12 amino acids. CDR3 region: CASSPSRGRLFF. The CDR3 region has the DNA TGCGCCAGCAGCCCTTCGCGGGGGCGGCTGTTTTTT.

This CDR3 reads CASSRAGGTDTQYF. CDR3 nucleotides: TGTGCCAGCAGTAGAGCAGGGGGGACAGATACGCAGTATTTT. The chain combines TRBV6-5 with TRBJ2-3, with a possible D match to TRBD1 (7 bases). The CDR3 is 14 residues long. V lost 5 bases, J lost 3 bases, and 12 bases lay in between. The germline gives CDR1 MNHEY, CDR2 SVGAGI.

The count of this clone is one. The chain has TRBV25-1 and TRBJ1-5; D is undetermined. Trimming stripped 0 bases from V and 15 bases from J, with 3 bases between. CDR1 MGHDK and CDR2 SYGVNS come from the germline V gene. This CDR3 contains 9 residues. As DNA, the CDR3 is TGTGCCAGCAGTGAATACGTGCATTTT. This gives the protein CASSEYVHF.

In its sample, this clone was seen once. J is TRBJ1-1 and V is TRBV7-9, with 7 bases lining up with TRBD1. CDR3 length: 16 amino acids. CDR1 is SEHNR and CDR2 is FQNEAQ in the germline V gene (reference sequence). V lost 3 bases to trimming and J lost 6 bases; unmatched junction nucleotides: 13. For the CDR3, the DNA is TGTGCCAGCAGCTTTGGCCCTGGGGCAGGGGGACCTGAAGCTTTCTTT. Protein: CASSFGPGAGGPEAFF.

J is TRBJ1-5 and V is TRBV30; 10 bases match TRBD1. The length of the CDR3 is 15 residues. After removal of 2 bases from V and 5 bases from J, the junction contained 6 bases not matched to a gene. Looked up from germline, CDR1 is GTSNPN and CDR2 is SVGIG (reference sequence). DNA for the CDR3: TGTGCCTGGAGTCACGAGACAGGGGGCCATCAGCCCCAGCATTTT. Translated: CAWSHETGGHQPQHF.

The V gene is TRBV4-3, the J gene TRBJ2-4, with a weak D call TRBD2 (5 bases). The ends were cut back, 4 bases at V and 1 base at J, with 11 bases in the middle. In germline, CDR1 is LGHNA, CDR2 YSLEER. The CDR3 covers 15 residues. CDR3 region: CASSPRREAKNIQYF. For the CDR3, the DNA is TGCGCCAGCAGCCCCCGAAGGGAGGCCAAAAACATTCAGTACTTC.

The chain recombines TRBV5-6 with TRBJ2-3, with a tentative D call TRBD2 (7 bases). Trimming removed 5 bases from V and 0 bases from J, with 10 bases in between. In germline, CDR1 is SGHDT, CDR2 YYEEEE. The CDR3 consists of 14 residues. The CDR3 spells CASRRGPSTDTQYF. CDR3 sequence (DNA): TGTGCCAGCAGGCGGGGGCCTAGCACAGATACGCAGTATTTT.

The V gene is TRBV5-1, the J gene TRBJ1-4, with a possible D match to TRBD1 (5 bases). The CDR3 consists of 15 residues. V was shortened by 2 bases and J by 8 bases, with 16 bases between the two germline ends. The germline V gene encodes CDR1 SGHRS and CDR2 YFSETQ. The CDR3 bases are TGCGCCAGCAGCTTAATGGGACCCCGACAGGAAAAACTGTTTTTT. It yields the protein CASSLMGPRQEKLFF.

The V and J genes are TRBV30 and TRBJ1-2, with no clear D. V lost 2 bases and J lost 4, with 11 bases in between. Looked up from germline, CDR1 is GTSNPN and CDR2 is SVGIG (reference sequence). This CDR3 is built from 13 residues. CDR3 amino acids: CAWSTRAGYGYTF. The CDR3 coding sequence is TGTGCCTGGAGTACGAGGGCAGGCTATGGCTACACCTTC.

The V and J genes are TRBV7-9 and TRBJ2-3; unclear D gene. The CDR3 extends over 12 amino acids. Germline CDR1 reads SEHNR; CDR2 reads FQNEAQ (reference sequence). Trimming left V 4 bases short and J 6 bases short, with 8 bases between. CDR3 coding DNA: TGTGCCAGCAGCTCGGACGTGGATACGCAGTATTTT. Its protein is CASSSDVDTQYF.

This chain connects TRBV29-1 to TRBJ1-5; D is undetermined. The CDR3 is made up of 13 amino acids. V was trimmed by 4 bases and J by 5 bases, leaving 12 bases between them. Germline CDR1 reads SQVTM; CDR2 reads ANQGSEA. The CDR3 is CSVARSADQPQHF. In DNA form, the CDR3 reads TGCAGCGTTGCCAGGTCCGCGGATCAGCCCCAGCATTTT.

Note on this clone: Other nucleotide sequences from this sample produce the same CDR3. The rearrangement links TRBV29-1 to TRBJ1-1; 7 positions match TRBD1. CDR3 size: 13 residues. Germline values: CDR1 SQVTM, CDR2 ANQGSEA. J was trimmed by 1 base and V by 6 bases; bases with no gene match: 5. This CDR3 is CSVQDRKNTEAFF. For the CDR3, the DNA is TGCAGCGTCCAGGACAGGAAGAACACTGAAGCTTTCTTT. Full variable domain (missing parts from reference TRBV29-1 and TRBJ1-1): SAVISQKPSRDICQRGTSLTIQCQVDSQVTMMFWYRQQPGQSLTLIATANQGSEATYESGFVIDKFPISRPNLTFSTLTVSNMSPEDSSIYLCSVQDRKNTEAFFGQGTRLTVV.

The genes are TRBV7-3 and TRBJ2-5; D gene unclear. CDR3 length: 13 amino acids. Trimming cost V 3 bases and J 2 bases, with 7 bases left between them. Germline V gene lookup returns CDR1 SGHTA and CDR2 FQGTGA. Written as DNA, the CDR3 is TGTGCCAGCAGCTTGACCAATCAAGAGACCCAGTACTTC. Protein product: CASSLTNQETQYF.

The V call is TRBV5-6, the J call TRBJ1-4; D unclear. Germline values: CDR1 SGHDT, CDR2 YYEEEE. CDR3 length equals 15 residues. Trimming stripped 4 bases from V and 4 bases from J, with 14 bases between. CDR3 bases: TGTGCCAGCAGCGCCTCTCCAGACCTTAATGAAAAACTGTTTTTT. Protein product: CASSASPDLNEKLFF.

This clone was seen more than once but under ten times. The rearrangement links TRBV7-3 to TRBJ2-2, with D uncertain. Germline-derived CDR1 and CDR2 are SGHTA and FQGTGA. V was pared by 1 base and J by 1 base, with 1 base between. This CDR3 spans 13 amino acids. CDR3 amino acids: CASSLRNTGELFF. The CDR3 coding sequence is TGTGCCAGCAGCTTAAGGAACACCGGGGAGCTGTTTTTT. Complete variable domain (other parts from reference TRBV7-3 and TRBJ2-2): GAGVSQTPSNKVTEKGKYVELRCDPISGHTALYWYRQSLGQGPEFLIYFQGTGAADDSGLPNDRFFAVRPEGSVSTLKIQRTERGDSAVYLCASSLRNTGELFFGEGSRLTVL.

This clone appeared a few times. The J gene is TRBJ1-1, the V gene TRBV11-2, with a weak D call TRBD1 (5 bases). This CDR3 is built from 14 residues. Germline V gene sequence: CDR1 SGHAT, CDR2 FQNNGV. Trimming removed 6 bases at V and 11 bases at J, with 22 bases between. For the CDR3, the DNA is TGTGCCAGCAGGTCGTCGCAGGACAACCTACCGGCTTTCTTT. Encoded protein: CASRSSQDNLPAFF.

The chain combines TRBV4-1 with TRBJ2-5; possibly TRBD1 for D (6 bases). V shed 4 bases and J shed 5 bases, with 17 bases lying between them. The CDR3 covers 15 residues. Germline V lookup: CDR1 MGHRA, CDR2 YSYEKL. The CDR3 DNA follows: TGCGCCAGCAGCCCCATAGGGACACTAGGGGAGACCCAGTACTTC. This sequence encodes CASSPIGTLGETQYF.